This TCR beta chain was obtained from a study of blood T cell repertoires in COVID-19. Study-wide background: Samples representing acute and convalescent COVID-19 were sourced from the United States, Italy and Spain. T cells, B-cell-depleted T cells, or PBMCs provided the cDNA or gDNA that served as material.

Methods used by the authors: Estimates of nucleated cell counts were drawn from the amplification of reference gene primers. Assay used: immunoSEQ multiplex PCR; TCRdb lists only in-frame clones, some missing. V, J and clone size were drawn from that table, and D and trimming were deduced from the DNA. The sample shows 70,000 to 100,000 clones, 72% of them seen only once. Concerning this clone: The same CDR3 is also encoded by other DNA sequences in this sample.

This CDR3 is built from 12 residues. Germline CDR1 is GTSNPN and CDR2 is SVGIG (reference sequence). Trimming left V 0 bases short and J 4 bases short, with 7 bases between. This chain joins TRBV30 and TRBJ2-7; D perhaps matches TRBD1 (6 bases). The material sequenced was peripheral blood. This receptor was identified in a woman aged 55-70 years in a cohort sampled during active or convalescent COVID-19. The CDR3 loop reads CAWSVQGYEQYF. CDR3 nucleotide sequence: TGTGCCTGGAGTGTACAGGGATACGAGCAGTACTTC.